This TCR beta chain was captured by sequencing in a study of cytomegalovirus exposure and HLA in healthy donors. On this clone: Its antigen is still unknown.

The validation cohort, a group of more than 95 subjects, included the donors and was separate from the roughly 670-subject first cohort. The germline CDR1 and CDR2 sequences are LGHNA and YNFKEQ. The CDR3 covers 14 residues. Trimming cost V 0 bases and J 6 bases; bases outside gene matches: 4. Overall study findings and caveats: In the roughly 120 validation repertoires, 85% to 95% of cluster scores exceeded 0, per a later analysis. According to the study, 160 or so TCR beta chains were cytomegalovirus-associated. Confirmation was obtained in vitro that three CMV-associated chains are specific for CMV antigens.

The method was immunoSEQ multiplex PCR; TCRdb's version includes in-frame clones alone and lacks a portion of them. The data contain around 71,000 clones, about 94% of them seen just once; the ten biggest clones take up approximately 1.5%. The receptor was derived from a man aged 18 to 35 in good health and CMV-seropositive. The chain uses TRBV4-2 and TRBJ1-2, with 7 bases identical to TRBD1. The sample comprised PBMCs. The CDR3 region has the DNA TGTGCCAGCAGCCAAGATACAGGGGCGAATGGCTACACCTTC. Protein: CASSQDTGANGYTF.